The entry below gives a single TCR beta chain sequence along with its context. The antigen is undetermined. Single viable CD3+CD4+CD8-CD45RO+ cells were sorted as the memory CD4+ T cells. CD4+ T cells were isolated by positive magnetic selection. The data were produced by immunoSEQ multiplex PCR, yet TCRdb's version contains in-frame clones alone and is incomplete. The sample holds tens of thousands of clones, approximately 74% seen once. This specimen belongs to a study of memory CD4+ T cells and cytomegalovirus serostatus. About the study: Of the healthy Belgian adults, 9 or 10 were CMV seropositive and 20 to 30 seronegative. Whole-study results and caveats: CD4+ memory repertoires contained 67 of 164 reported CMV TCRbeta sequences. Suggested: most of the CMV-linked TCR signature lies in CD4+ memory cells.

Germline lookup yields CDR1 MNHEY and CDR2 SVGAGI. Losses at the gene ends were 6 bases for V and 3 bases for J; bases not matched to a gene: 5. The CDR3 is 13 amino acids. This chain joins TRBV6-5 and TRBJ2-7, with 7 bases lining up with TRBD1. This clonotype originated in an adult in good health and CMV-seropositive. Sequencing was performed on memory CD4+ T cells from blood. The CDR3 nucleotides are TGTGCCAGCAGACAGGGACAGCACTACGAGCAGTACTTC. Protein product: CASRQGQHYEQYF.